Sequencing of this T cell receptor beta chain was carried out in a study of blood T cell repertoires in COVID-19. Study background: Samples of COVID-19 (acute and convalescent) were obtained from the United States, Italy and Spain.

Using immunoSEQ multiplex PCR, the repertoire was profiled, and TCRdb retains in-frame clones only, with some absent. Seen here are more than 95,000 clones, about four fifths observed once, and the top ten hold about an eighth. There are 12 residues in the CDR3. V gave up 2 bases and J gave up 7 bases; unmatched junction bases: 2. This clone was seen once. Sequenced sample: peripheral blood. The TCR was taken from a man aged 60 to 75 with acute or convalescent COVID-19. This chain connects TRBV12-3 or TRBV12-4 to TRBJ2-7, with 7 bases that match TRBD2. The CDR3 protein is CASSLRREEQYF. The CDR3 DNA is TGTGCCAGCAGTTTAAGGCGGGAGGAGCAGTACTTC.